Described below is a single T cell receptor beta chain sequence and its context. Antigen: not known. Trimming left V 3 bases short and J 7 bases short, with 16 bases between. Germline loops: CDR1 SGHVS, CDR2 FQNEAQ. The CDR3 consists of 15 residues. The assay was immunoSEQ multiplex PCR, and TCRdb's table has in-frame clones only and misses some. The sample carries about 26,000 clones, approximately 78% recorded once. All CD4+ cells other than CD45RA+CCR7+CD95- naive cells were sorted as memory, over 95% pure. The sample belongs to a study of human CD4 T cells and Enterobacteriaceae. Notes on the study in general: Specific clonotypes appeared less expanded ex vivo than cross-reactive ones.

The specimen was memory CD4+ T cells from blood. This sequence originates from a human donor in good health. This chain joins TRBV7-8 and TRBJ2-1, with D unresolved. The DNA for the CDR3 is TGTGCCAGCAGCTTCGGACGCTTTTTTAGGAATGAGCAGTTCTTC. It is translated as CASSFGRFFRNEQFF.